This T cell receptor beta chain was obtained from a study of CD8 T cells in ankylosing spondylitis. Notes on the study in general: Ankylosing spondylitis blood appeared to be characterized by a TCR beta motif of under 10 highly homologous variants. Significant enrichment of disease-linked clones was reportedly seen in matched ankylosing spondylitis synovial fluid.

MiXCR was run by TCRdb on the 5' RACE reads, yielding one entry per CDR3 protein. This table has about 800,000 distinct CDR3 sequences, 12% appearing once. The CDR3 totals 14 residues. V lost 5 bases to trimming and J lost 6 bases, with 14 bases between them. Germline CDR1 and CDR2: SGHTA and FQGNSA. In regard to this clonotype: Antigen: not known.

The chain carries TRBV7-2 and TRBJ1-3; the D is unclear. Sequencing was done on a sample of blood, either unsorted or a sorted T cell fraction (not recorded which). This TCR came from a male donor with ankylosing spondylitis. As DNA, the CDR3 is TGTGCCAGCAGCCCCTCAGGAAACCTAAACACCATATATTTT. This sequence encodes CASSPSGNLNTIYF.